The 29 T cell receptor beta chains presented below share a single source sample, sequenced in a study of T-cell memory formation after mild COVID-19. In TCRdb, the 5' RACE reads were re-called with MiXCR into one record per CDR3 protein. The sample shows 250,000 to 350,000 distinct CDR3 sequences, around 15% of them seen only once. The sequencing input was PBMCs or a T cell subset sorted from them (not recorded which). These receptor sequences come from a man in his late teens or twenties who had mild COVID-19 (a few samples of this study predate the infection). Cell type and time point are not known.

This chain links TRBV20-1 with TRBJ2-3; D gene unclear. Germline CDR1 and CDR2: DFQATT and SNEGSKA (reference sequence). This CDR3 has 11 amino acids. V was shortened by 5 bases and J by 6 bases, with 9 bases between the two germline ends. The CDR3 DNA sequence: TGCAGTGCTCCACGTGGGGATACGCAGTATTTT. Translated: CSAPRGDTQYF.

The J gene is TRBJ2-3, the V gene TRBV29-1, with 8 bases that match TRBD2. V gave up 4 bases and J gave up 1 base; unmatched junction bases: 1. The germline CDR1 and CDR2 sequences are SQVTM and ANQGSEA. The CDR3 contains 13 residues. CDR3 in DNA: TGCAGCGTTGTGCGGGGGGGCACAGATACGCAGTATTTT. The encoded protein is CSVVRGGTDTQYF.

In its sample, this clonotype was seen a few times. The rearrangement joins TRBV6-1 to TRBJ2-2; TRBD1 is a possible D gene (6 bases). CDR3 length: 14 amino acids. Looked up from germline, CDR1 is MNHNS and CDR2 is SASEGT. Trimming cost V 10 bases and J 1 base, with 13 bases left between them. This chain's CDR3 is CAIQGNGNTGELFF. DNA for the CDR3: TGTGCCATACAGGGAAATGGGAACACCGGGGAGCTGTTTTTT.

The chain is built from TRBV2 and TRBJ1-5; possibly TRBD1 for D (5 bases). Trimming removed 6 bases at V and 5 bases at J, with 8 bases between. The germline V gene encodes CDR1 SNHLY and CDR2 FYNNEI. The CDR3 covers 12 residues. CDR3 nucleotides: TGTGCCAGCAGAGGAGGGGATCAGCCCCAGCATTTT. It specifies CASRGGDQPQHF. Full variable domain (rest looked up from reference TRBV2 and TRBJ1-5): EPEVTQTPSHQVTQMGQEVILRCVPISNHLYFYWYRQILGQKVEFLVSFYNNEISEKSEIFDDQFSVERPDGSNFTLKIRSTKLEDSAMYFCASRGGDQPQHFGDGTRLSIL.

The chain carries TRBV5-1 and TRBJ1-4; 8 nucleotides match TRBD1. This CDR3 is 16 amino acids long. The V and J ends lost 3 bases and 5 bases, in that order; junction bases with no gene match: 9. Germline V lookup: CDR1 SGHRS, CDR2 YFSETQ. The DNA for the CDR3 is TGCGCCAGCAGCTCCGGATCGGACAGGGACAATGAAAAACTGTTTTTT. This codes for CASSSGSDRDNEKLFF.

This clonotype has a count of ten or more. The rearrangement links TRBV20-1 to TRBJ2-7; D remains unclear. Per germline, CDR1 DFQATT and CDR2 SNEGSKA (reference sequence). V was trimmed by 0 bases and J by 3 bases, leaving 3 bases between them. The CDR3 covers 11 residues. The CDR3 loop reads CSAREGYEQYV. As DNA, the CDR3 is TGCAGTGCTAGAGAGGGCTACGAGCAGTACGTC.

V is TRBV7-8 and J is TRBJ2-1; possibly TRBD1 or TRBD2 for D (5 bases each). V shed 6 bases and J shed 3 bases, with 21 bases lying between them. The germline gives CDR1 SGHVS, CDR2 FQNEAQ. CDR3 size: 17 residues. The CDR3, as DNA: TGTGCCAGCAGACCCTCCCCCACTAGGGGTTTCTACAATGAGCAGTTCTTC. It codes for CASRPSPTRGFYNEQFF.

Only a few counts were recorded for this clonotype. The V call is TRBV27, the J call TRBJ1-5; D unclear. The germline CDR1 and CDR2 sequences are MNHEY and SMNVEV (reference sequence). This CDR3 region has 14 residues. V lost 8 bases to trimming and J lost 3 bases, with 14 bases between them. The CDR3, as DNA: TGTGCCAGCGGCCCCTGGCAGTTCAATCAGCCCCAGCATTTT. Protein product: CASGPWQFNQPQHF.

In DNA form, the CDR3 reads TGTGCCAGCAGCCCGTCTTTGGGGGCGAACACTGAAGCTTTCTTT. It encodes CASSPSLGANTEAFF. V and J are TRBV7-8 and TRBJ1-1; tentatively, D is TRBD1 (6 bases). CDR1 is SGHVS, CDR2 FQNEAQ, per germline. Trimming pared 5 bases from V and 1 base from J, leaving 14 bases between. CDR3 size: 15 residues. The whole variable domain, filled in from reference TRBV7-8 and TRBJ1-1, reads GAGVSQSPRYKVAKRGQDVALRCDPISGHVSLFWYQQALGQGPEFLTYFQNEAQLDKSGLPSDRFFAERPEGSVSTLKIQRTQQEDSAVYLCASSPSLGANTEAFFGQGTRLTVV.

This clonotype has a handful of counts. The DNA for the CDR3 is TGCGCCAGCAGCTTAAGCTCTCGTGGGGGACTGTTTTTT. Protein product: CASSLSSRGGLFF. The rearrangement joins TRBV5-1 to TRBJ1-4, with D perhaps TRBD1 (5 bases). The CDR3 sequence is 13 residues long. Trimming stripped 2 bases from V and 13 bases from J, with 15 bases between. Germline assignment: CDR1 SGHRS and CDR2 YFSETQ.

This clonotype appeared many times. The rearrangement links TRBV7-8 to TRBJ2-3; 8 nucleotides align to TRBD2. With V trimmed by 2 bases and J by 0 bases, 7 bases remained unmatched. CDR1 and CDR2 from the germline V gene are SGHVS and FQNEAQ. The CDR3 consists of 17 residues. The DNA of the CDR3 is TGTGCCAGCAGCTTACTCCGGGGGGGGCCCAGCACAGATACGCAGTATTTT. It is translated as CASSLLRGGPSTDTQYF. Drawing the rest from reference TRBV7-8 and TRBJ2-3, the complete variable domain is GAGVSQSPRYKVAKRGQDVALRCDPISGHVSLFWYQQALGQGPEFLTYFQNEAQLDKSGLPSDRFFAERPEGSVSTLKIQRTQQEDSAVYLCASSLLRGGPSTDTQYFGPGTRLTVL.

This clonotype was found a few times. This chain connects TRBV6-1 to TRBJ2-7; TRBD2 might be the D (5 bases). Trimming stripped 2 bases from V and 3 bases from J, with 11 bases between. The length of the CDR3 is 14 residues. The germline V gene encodes CDR1 MNHNS and CDR2 SASEGT. CDR3 sequence (DNA): TGTGCCAGCAGTGAATTTCGCGGAGGCTACGAGCAGTACTTC. It encodes CASSEFRGGYEQYF.

This clonotype has only a few counts. The rearrangement links TRBV11-2 to TRBJ2-6; 7 nucleotides line up with TRBD1. The CDR3 consists of 19 residues. Germline trimming cut 5 bases from V and 2 bases from J; bases unmatched to any gene: 15. Per the germline V gene, CDR1 is SGHAT and CDR2 is FQNNGV. The CDR3 reads CASSDPLTGFLPGANVLTF. The CDR3 DNA sequence: TGTGCCAGCAGCGACCCTCTGACAGGGTTTCTCCCTGGGGCCAACGTCCTGACTTTC. The whole variable domain, filled in from reference TRBV11-2 and TRBJ2-6, reads EAGVAQSPRYKIIEKRQSVAFWCNPISGHATLYWYQQILGQGPKLLIQFQNNGVVDDSQLPKDRFSAERLKGVDSTLKIQPAKLEDSAVYLCASSDPLTGFLPGANVLTFGAGSRLTVL.

The J gene is TRBJ2-4, the V gene TRBV6-6; 7 bases line up with TRBD2. This CDR3 comprises 17 residues. V was pared by 2 bases and J by 0 bases, with 7 bases of the junction left unmatched. Germline CDR1 reads MNHNY; CDR2 reads SVGAGI (reference sequence). The CDR3 here is CASSYAGGKLAKNIQYF. DNA for the CDR3: TGTGCCAGCAGTTACGCCGGGGGGAAACTAGCCAAAAACATTCAGTACTTC.

This clonotype was counted only a few times. The V gene is TRBV3-1, the J gene TRBJ2-5; 9 bases are a match to TRBD2. The CDR3 spans 20 residues. With V trimmed by 0 bases and J by 1 base, 15 bases remained unmatched. Germline V gene sequence: CDR1 LGHDT, CDR2 YNNKEL (reference sequence). The CDR3 DNA reads TGTGCCAGCAGCCAAGAGGCCCTCGGGCTAGCGGGGCGTTTCCAAGAGACCCAGTACTTC. Its protein product is CASSQEALGLAGRFQETQYF.

The chain is built from TRBV7-9 and TRBJ1-2, with no clear D. The ends were cut back, 0 bases at V and 8 bases at J, with 7 bases in the middle. Germline V CDR1 and CDR2: SEHNR, FQNEAQ (reference sequence). The CDR3 runs 12 residues. CDR3 DNA: TGTGCCAGCAGCTTAGCGTTCGGAGGCTACACCTTC. This translates into CASSLAFGGYTF.

The J gene is TRBJ1-5, the V gene TRBV4-3; D call uncertain. Germline V lookup: CDR1 LGHNA, CDR2 YSLEER. This CDR3 is 15 amino acids long. Trimming left V 0 bases short and J 1 base short, with 7 bases between. CDR3 DNA sequence: TGCGCCAGCAGCCAAGACGGCCAGAGCAATCAGCCCCAGCATTTT. It codes for CASSQDGQSNQPQHF.

The table lists this clonotype with many counts. This sequence joins TRBV28 and TRBJ2-5; D gene uncertain. CDR1 and CDR2 from the germline V gene are MDHEN and SYDVKM. The CDR3 is 13 amino acids. V dropped 6 bases and J dropped 3 bases, with 11 bases sitting between them. CDR3: CASRRLLKETQYF. The CDR3 DNA sequence: TGTGCCAGCAGGCGCCTCCTCAAAGAGACCCAGTACTTC.

This clonotype was counted only a few times. The DNA for the CDR3 is TGTGCCAGCAGCTTACAGCGGGCCTACGAGACCCAGTACTTC. It yields the protein CASSLQRAYETQYF. J is TRBJ2-5 and V is TRBV7-2; weak D call: TRBD2 (6 bases). CDR3 length: 14 residues. The germline CDR1 and CDR2 sequences are SGHTA and FQGNSA. V was shortened by 2 bases and J by 5 bases, with 12 bases between the two germline ends.

The chain couples TRBV6-5 to TRBJ1-2; perhaps TRBD1 as D (5 bases). Trimming cost V 5 bases and J 4 bases, with 17 bases left between them. The CDR3 contains 15 residues. CDR1 and CDR2 (germline): MNHEY, SVGAGI. The CDR3, as DNA: TGTGCCAGCAGTGGGGATGGGGCCTTTACCTATGGCTACACCTTC. This sequence encodes CASSGDGAFTYGYTF.

This clonotype has a handful of counts. The rearrangement joins TRBV7-3 to TRBJ2-1; 13 positions agree with TRBD2. The CDR3 totals 16 residues. Trimming at V came to 3 bases and at J to 10 bases, leaving 9 bases not matched to a gene. Germline assignment: CDR1 SGHTA and CDR2 FQGTGA. CDR3 in amino acids: CASSFGLAGAGGEQFF. The CDR3 bases are TGTGCCAGCAGCTTTGGACTAGCGGGGGCCGGAGGAGAGCAGTTCTTC.

The gene calls are TRBV5-4 and TRBJ2-5, with 8 bases matching TRBD1. Germline CDR1 reads SGHNT; CDR2 reads YYREEE (reference sequence). The CDR3 extends over 14 amino acids. After removal of 5 bases from V and 3 bases from J, the junction contained 6 bases not matched to a gene. The CDR3 DNA reads TGTGCCAGCAGGGCTCAGGGGGCGAAAGAGACCCAGTACTTC. Translating it yields CASRAQGAKETQYF.

V gene TRBV7-9 combines with J gene TRBJ2-7; TRBD1 matches 8 bases. Per germline, CDR1 SEHNR and CDR2 FQNEAQ (reference sequence). The CDR3 has 14 amino acids. V trimming: 3 bases; J trimming: 9 bases; junction bases outside the gene matches: 10. The CDR3 DNA reads TGTGCCAGCAGCTTCCGGGACAGGCCTCCCGGGCAGTACTTC. This codes for CASSFRDRPPGQYF.

This clonotype was recorded a few times. The rearrangement links TRBV7-8 to TRBJ1-5; D may be TRBD1 (5 bases). The CDR3 extends over 16 amino acids. V lost 5 bases and J lost 5, with 19 bases in between. Germline loops: CDR1 SGHVS, CDR2 FQNEAQ. The CDR3 is CASSPSRGADYQPQHF. The CDR3 coding sequence is TGTGCCAGCAGCCCCAGTCGGGGCGCGGATTATCAGCCCCAGCATTTT.

This clonotype has more than one count but fewer than ten. The chain uses TRBV10-1 and TRBJ2-7; D not resolved. This CDR3 has 10 amino acids. Trimming took 2 bases from V and 9 from J, leaving 5 bases between them. CDR1 is WNHNN, CDR2 SYGVQD, per germline (reference sequence). This CDR3 reads CASSEPRQYF. The CDR3 DNA reads as TGCGCCAGCAGTGAGCCCCGGCAGTACTTC.

This sequence joins TRBV7-8 and TRBJ2-7; D remains unclear. Trimming pared 1 base from V and 4 bases from J, leaving 14 bases between. Looked up from germline, CDR1 is SGHVS and CDR2 is FQNEAQ. The CDR3 is made up of 15 amino acids. CDR3 nucleotide sequence: TGTGCCAGCAGCTTAGGGTTCGGCAGCAATTACGAGCAGTACGTC. Its translation is CASSLGFGSNYEQYV.

This clonotype was detected many times. This CDR3 reads CASSPLGSGANVLTF. CDR3 nucleotides: TGTGCCAGCAGCCCCCTGGGGTCTGGGGCCAACGTCCTGACTTTC. The V gene is TRBV18, the J gene TRBJ2-6; D is undetermined. The CDR3 has 15 residues. Deletions cut 8 bases from V and 1 base from J, with 12 bases between. Germline V lookup: CDR1 KGHSH, CDR2 LQKENI.

In its sample, this clonotype was seen many times. This chain connects TRBV5-1 to TRBJ2-7, with 8 bases aligning to TRBD1. Trimming cost V 7 bases and J 1 base; bases outside gene matches: 7. Germline lookup yields CDR1 SGHRS and CDR2 YFSETQ. The CDR3 contains 14 residues. CDR3 residues: CASSPGTGSYEQYV. CDR3 bases: TGCGCCAGCTCCCCCGGGACAGGATCCTACGAGCAGTACGTC.

The genes are TRBV7-9 and TRBJ2-3; 7 positions match TRBD1. There are 16 residues in the CDR3. Trimming took 3 bases from V and 0 from J; bases not matched to a gene: 6. CDR1 SEHNR and CDR2 FQNEAQ come from the germline V gene (reference sequence). CDR3 sequence reads: CASSFRDRESTDTQYF. CDR3 DNA: TGTGCCAGCAGCTTCCGGGACAGAGAGAGCACAGATACGCAGTATTTT.